A single sample is the source of the 12 T cell receptor beta chains below, sequenced in a study of shared T cell receptors in the human thymus. The assay was immunoSEQ multiplex PCR, and TCRdb's table has in-frame clones only and misses some. The data show approximately 660,000 clones, 85% to 90% seen once. This sample also appeared in a second study, on human thymus T cells.

The sequenced sample was thymocytes. The source of these receptors is a boy in the first two years of life with a congenital heart defect.

This clone appeared once. The rearrangement joins TRBV7-6 to TRBJ2-3, with TRBD2 matching over 15 bases. CDR1 and CDR2 from the germline V gene are SGHVS and FNYEAQ. CDR3 length: 17 amino acids. V gave up 5 bases and J gave up 0 bases; unmatched junction bases: 3. The CDR3 coding sequence is TGTGCCAGCAGCCGGACTAGCGGGAGGGTGAGCACAGATACGCAGTATTTT. Its translation: CASSRTSGRVSTDTQYF.

The chain has TRBV5-1 and TRBJ2-4, with 7 bases lining up with TRBD1. V trimming: 4 bases; J trimming: 7 bases; junction bases outside the gene matches: 8. The germline gives CDR1 SGHRS, CDR2 YFSETQ. The CDR3 totals 14 residues. The DNA of the CDR3 is TGCGCCAGCAGCAGACGACAGGGTAGTAACATTCAGTACTTC. Its protein is CASSRRQGSNIQYF.

The rearrangement links TRBV15 to TRBJ2-1; 11 nucleotides agree with TRBD2. The CDR3 extends over 18 amino acids. The trim removed 5 bases at V and 4 bases at J, leaving 13 bases unmatched. Germline assignment: CDR1 LNHNV and CDR2 YYDKDF (reference sequence). The CDR3 here is CATSHISLGTSGYNEQFF. For the CDR3, the DNA is TGTGCCACCAGCCATATCTCCCTGGGGACTAGCGGATACAATGAGCAGTTCTTC. The whole variable domain, remainder taken from reference TRBV15 and TRBJ2-1, is DAMVIQNPRYQVTQFGKPVTLSCSQTLNHNVMYWYQQKSSQAPKLLFHYYDKDFNNEADTPDNFQSRRPNTSFCFLDIRSPGLGDTAMYLCATSHISLGTSGYNEQFFGPGTRLTVL.

The chain employs TRBV19 and TRBJ2-3; TRBD2 agrees at 7 bases. The CDR3 has 15 residues. Germline CDR1 is LNHDA and CDR2 is SQIVND (reference sequence). Losses at the gene ends were 1 base for V and 10 bases for J; bases not matched to a gene: 11. The CDR3 reads CASSIADLRLAAQYF. The CDR3 nucleotides read TGTGCCAGTAGTATAGCCGACCTCCGTCTAGCGGCGCAGTATTTT.

The V gene is TRBV6-5, the J gene TRBJ1-1, with D possibly TRBD1 on 6 matching bases. This CDR3 comprises 15 residues. Trimming removed 5 bases at V and 0 bases at J, with 13 bases between. Per the germline V gene, CDR1 is MNHEY and CDR2 is SVGAGI. The CDR3 reads CASSPDRNMNTEAFF. CDR3 nucleotide sequence: TGTGCCAGCAGTCCCGACAGGAACATGAACACTGAAGCTTTCTTT.

This clone was observed a single time. This rearrangement joins TRBV2 to TRBJ1-2, with unresolved D. The CDR3 runs to 13 residues. Germline values: CDR1 SNHLY, CDR2 FYNNEI. Trimming shortened V by 4 bases and J by 4 bases, and 10 bases separated the two germline ends. Here the CDR3 reads CASSARRRYGYTF. The CDR3, as DNA: TGTGCCAGCAGTGCCCGGAGGCGCTATGGCTACACCTTC.

The CDR3 nucleotides read TGTGCCAGCAGCTTGATAGCGGGAGGGCCTCGTTTTTCGCCCGAGTTCTTC. As protein: CASSLIAGGPRFSPEFF. The rearrangement joins TRBV5-4 to TRBJ2-1; TRBD2 aligns across 11 bases. The V gene end was trimmed by 1 base and the J gene end by 14 bases; junction bases not matched to a gene: 17. Germline V lookup: CDR1 SGHNT, CDR2 YYREEE (reference sequence). This CDR3 is built from 17 residues.

The V call is TRBV29-1, the J call TRBJ2-5, with TRBD2 identical over 9 bases. CDR1 SQVTM and CDR2 ANQGSEA come from the germline V gene. This CDR3 comprises 17 residues. V lost 3 bases to trimming and J lost 2 bases; unmatched junction nucleotides: 13. In DNA, the CDR3 is TGCAGCGTTGAGCGGTTGCTGCGGGAGGGGGGACAAGAGACCCAGTACTTC. This encodes CSVERLLREGGQETQYF.

In DNA form, the CDR3 reads TGTGCCAGCAGCCGTCTAGCGGGAGGCGATTACTACGAGCAGTACTTC. As protein: CASSRLAGGDYYEQYF. This chain uses TRBV7-2 with TRBJ2-7, with 11 positions matching TRBD2. This CDR3 is 16 amino acids long. Trimming took 5 bases from V and 3 from J; bases not matched to a gene: 9. Germline CDR1 SGHTA, CDR2 FQGNSA.

V usage is TRBV6-5 and J usage is TRBJ2-7; TRBD1 matches at 8 bases. The CDR3 totals 14 residues. The V gene end was trimmed by 6 bases and the J gene end by 2 bases; junction bases not matched to a gene: 6. CDR1 and CDR2 from the germline V gene are MNHEY and SVGAGI. In nucleotides, the CDR3 is TGTGCCAGCAGCCCGGACAGGGACGCCTACGAGCAGTACTTC. This encodes CASSPDRDAYEQYF.

About this clone itself: One end of the junction varies from germline; a read error may be responsible. This rearrangement joins TRBV7-7 to TRBJ2-2; TRBD2 matches at 11 bases. There are 20 residues in the CDR3. Germline V gene lookup returns CDR1 SSHAT and CDR2 FNYEAQ (reference sequence). The CDR3 bases are TGTGCTAGCAGTAAAGGGACTAGCGGACCTTCCTACGCGAACACCGGGGAGCTGTTTTTT. This translates into CASSKGTSGPSYANTGELFF.

This chain joins TRBV7-8 and TRBJ2-1; 7 nucleotides agree with TRBD1. Unmatched junction bases numbered 5, after V lost 4 bases and J lost 2 bases. CDR3 length: 15 amino acids. Germline CDR1 reads SGHVS; CDR2 reads FQNEAQ. The CDR3 DNA sequence: TGTGCCAGCAGCTACCGGGACAGAGCCTACAATGAGCAGTTCTTC. The encoded protein is CASSYRDRAYNEQFF.